The clone carrying this T cell receptor beta chain occurred many times. Its antigen is not identified. V gave up 7 bases and J gave up 4 bases; unmatched junction bases: 11. Germline values: CDR1 SGHTA, CDR2 FQGNSA. The CDR3 consists of 16 residues. TCRdb passed the reads through MiXCR, listing each CDR3 protein once. The sample shows around 800,000 distinct CDR3 sequences, 32% of them seen only once. This sample was included in a study of T cell repertoires in cytomegalovirus infection. Study summary: Researchers turned to recently identified HLA-C-restricted CMV epitopes as well as well-studied HLA-B-restricted ones.

Sample: cultured CD8+ T cells from PBMCs, taken from culture after CMV antigen stimulation. The TCR originated in a human donor in good health (CMV status not recorded). Some clones in this sample may be carry-over from other donors' samples. The chain recombines TRBV7-2 with TRBJ2-1, with 9 nucleotides matching TRBD2. DNA of the CDR3: TGTGCCAGCACCCGAGGGGCGGGGGGGTATTACAATGAGCAGTTCTTC. This encodes CASTRGAGGYYNEQFF.